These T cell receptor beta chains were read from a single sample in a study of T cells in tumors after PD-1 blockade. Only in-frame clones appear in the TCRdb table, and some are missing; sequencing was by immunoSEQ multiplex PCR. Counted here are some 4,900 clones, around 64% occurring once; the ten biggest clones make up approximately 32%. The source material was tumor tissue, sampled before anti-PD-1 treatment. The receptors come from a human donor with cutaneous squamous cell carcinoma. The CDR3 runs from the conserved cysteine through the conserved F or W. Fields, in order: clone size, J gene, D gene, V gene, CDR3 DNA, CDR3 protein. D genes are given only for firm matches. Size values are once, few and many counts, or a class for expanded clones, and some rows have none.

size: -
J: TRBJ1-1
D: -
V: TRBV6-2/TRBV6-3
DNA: TGTGCCAGCAGTTTACGAGAGGTCGGCGCCAGTGAAGCTTTCTTT
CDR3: CASSLREVGASEAFF

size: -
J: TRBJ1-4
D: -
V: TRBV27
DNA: TGTGCCAGCCGGCTAGGGAGGGTAACTAATGAAAAACTGTTTTTT
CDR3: CASRLGRVTNEKLFF

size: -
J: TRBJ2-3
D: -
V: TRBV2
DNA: TGTGCCAGCAGTCCAGGGGAGAGCACAGATACGCAGTATTTT
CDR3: CASSPGESTDTQYF

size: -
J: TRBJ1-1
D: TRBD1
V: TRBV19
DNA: TGTGCCAGTTCAGGGGGCATAGGCACTGAAGCTTTCTTT
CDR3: CASSGGIGTEAFF

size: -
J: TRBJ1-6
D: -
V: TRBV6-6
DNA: TGTGCCAGCAGTCGCTCAGGACAGAGCTCCTATAATTCACCCCTCCACTTT
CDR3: CASSRSGQSSYNSPLHF

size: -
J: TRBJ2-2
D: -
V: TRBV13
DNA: TGTGCCAGCAGCTTAATCGCCTCCACCGGGGAGCTGTTTTTT
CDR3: CASSLIASTGELFF

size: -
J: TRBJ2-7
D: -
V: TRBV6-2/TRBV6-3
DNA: TGTGCCAGCAGTCTACAGGGTGATACCTACGAGCAGTACTTC
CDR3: CASSLQGDTYEQYF

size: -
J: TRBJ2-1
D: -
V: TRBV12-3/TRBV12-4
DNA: TGTGCCAGCAGTTTAGGGACGGGAAATGAGCAGTTCTTC
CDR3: CASSLGTGNEQFF

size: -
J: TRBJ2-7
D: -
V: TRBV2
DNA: TGTGCCAGCATAGGGTGGAGAAAGGGATACGAGCAGTACTTC
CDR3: CASIGWRKGYEQYF

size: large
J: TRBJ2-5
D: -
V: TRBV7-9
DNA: TGTGCCAGCAGCTTGGGTCAACTCCAAGAGACCCAGTACTTC
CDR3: CASSLGQLQETQYF

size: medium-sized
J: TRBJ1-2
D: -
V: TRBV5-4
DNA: TGTGCCAGCAGCCGATTGGGGGACCCTAACTATGGCTACACCTTC
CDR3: CASSRLGDPNYGYTF

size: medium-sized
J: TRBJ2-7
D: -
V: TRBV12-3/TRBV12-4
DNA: TGTGCCAGCAGTCCCCAGACCTTTGACGAGCAGTACTTC
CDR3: CASSPQTFDEQYF

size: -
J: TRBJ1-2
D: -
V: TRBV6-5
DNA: TGTGCCAGCAGTTCGCAGGGGCTCTATGGCTACACCTTC
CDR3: CASSSQGLYGYTF

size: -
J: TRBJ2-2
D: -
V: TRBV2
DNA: TGTGCCAGCCGATTAACAAACACCGGGGAGCTGTTTTTT
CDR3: CASRLTNTGELFF

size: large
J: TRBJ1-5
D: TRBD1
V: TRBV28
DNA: TGTGCCAGCAGCCTGGGACAGGGCAATCAGCCCCAGCATTTT
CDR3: CASSLGQGNQPQHF

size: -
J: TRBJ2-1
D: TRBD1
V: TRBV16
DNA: TGTGCCAGCAGCCAAAGGGACAGGGGTAAGAATGAGCAGTTCTTC
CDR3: CASSQRDRGKNEQFF

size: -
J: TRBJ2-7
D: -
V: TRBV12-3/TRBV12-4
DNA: TGTGCCAGCAGTTTTTGGGGGAATGAGCAGTACTTC
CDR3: CASSFWGNEQYF

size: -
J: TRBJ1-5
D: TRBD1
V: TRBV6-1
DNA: TGTGCCAGCAGTGGACAGGGAACGGGGCTAGGCCAGCCCCAGCATTTT
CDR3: CASSGQGTGLGQPQHF

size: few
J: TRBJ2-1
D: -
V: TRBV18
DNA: TGTGCCAGCTCACCACCGGCCGACCCCTACAATGAGCAGTTCTTC
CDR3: CASSPPADPYNEQFF

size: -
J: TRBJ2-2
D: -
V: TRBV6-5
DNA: TGTGCCAGCAGCGACCGGGGGCAGAACGGGGAGCTGTTTTTT
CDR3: CASSDRGQNGELFF

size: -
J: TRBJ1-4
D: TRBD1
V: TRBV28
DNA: TGTGCCAGCAGTACGGGACAGATTAATGAAAAACTGTTTTTT
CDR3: CASSTGQINEKLFF

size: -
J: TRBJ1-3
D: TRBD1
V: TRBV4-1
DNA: TGCGCCAGCAGCCCGACGACAGGGCAGACTGGAAACACCATATATTTT
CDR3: CASSPTTGQTGNTIYF

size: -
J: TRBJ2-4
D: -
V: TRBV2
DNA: TGTGCCAGCAGTGAGTGGACGGGAGCCAAAAACATTCAGTACTTC
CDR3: CASSEWTGAKNIQYF

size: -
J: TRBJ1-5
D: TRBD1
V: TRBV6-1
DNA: TGTGCCAGCAGTGAGAGAGGGACCCTAACAGGGGGAAGCAATCAGCCCCAGCATTTT
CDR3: CASSERGTLTGGSNQPQHF

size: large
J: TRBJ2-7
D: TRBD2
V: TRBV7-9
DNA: TGTGCCAGCACCGATAGGACTAGCGGGGCTTACGAGCAGTACTTC
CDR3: CASTDRTSGAYEQYF

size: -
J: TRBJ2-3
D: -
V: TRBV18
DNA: TGTGCCAGCTCACCACCCCGTCAGGGCGCTGTCACAGATACGCAGTATTTT
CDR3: CASSPPRQGAVTDTQYF

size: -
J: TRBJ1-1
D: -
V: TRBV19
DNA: TGTGCCAGTAGTATAGATGGCCGCGTTACTGAAGCTTTCTTT
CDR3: CASSIDGRVTEAFF

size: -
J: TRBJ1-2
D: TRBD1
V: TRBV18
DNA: TGTGCCAGCTCACCACCCCTTGGACAGGGTAGGAATGGCTACACCTTC
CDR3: CASSPPLGQGRNGYTF

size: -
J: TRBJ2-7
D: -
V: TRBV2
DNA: TGTGCCAGCAGGCTTGACAGCTACGAGCAGTACTTC
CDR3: CASRLDSYEQYF

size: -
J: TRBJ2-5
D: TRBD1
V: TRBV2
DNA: TGTGCCAGCAGGACTGATCCCGGGACAGGGGTCGAGACCCAGTACTTC
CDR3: CASRTDPGTGVETQYF

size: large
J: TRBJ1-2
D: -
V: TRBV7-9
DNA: TGTGCCAGCAGCAGAGCCTATGGCTACACCTTC
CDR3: CASSRAYGYTF

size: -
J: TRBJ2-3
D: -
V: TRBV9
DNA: TGTGCCAGCAGCGCGAGTAACACAGATACGCAGTATTTT
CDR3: CASSASNTDTQYF

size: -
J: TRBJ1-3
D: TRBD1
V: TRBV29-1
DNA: TGCAGCGGGTCCGGGACAGGCCGGTGGGGGTCTGGAAACACCATATATTTT
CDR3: CSGSGTGRWGSGNTIYF

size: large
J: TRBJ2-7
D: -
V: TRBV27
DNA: TGTGCCAGCAGTTTTAACAGACTTTCCTACGAGCAGTACTTC
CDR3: CASSFNRLSYEQYF

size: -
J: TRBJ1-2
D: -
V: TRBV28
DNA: TGTGCCAGCAGAACAGGGTCTGCTGGGTATGGCTACACCTTC
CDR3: CASRTGSAGYGYTF

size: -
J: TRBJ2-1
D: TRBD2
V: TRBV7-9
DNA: TGTGCCAGCAGCTCAGGGACTAGCGCCTACAATGAGCAGTTCTTC
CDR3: CASSSGTSAYNEQFF

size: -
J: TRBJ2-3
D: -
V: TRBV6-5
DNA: TGTGCCAGCAGTTACTCGTGGGGGCCAGGCACAGATACGCAGTATTTT
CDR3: CASSYSWGPGTDTQYF

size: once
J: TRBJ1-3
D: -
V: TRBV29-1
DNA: TGCAGCGCCGTTCTCATGGGCTCTGGAAACACCATATATTTT
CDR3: CSAVLMGSGNTIYF

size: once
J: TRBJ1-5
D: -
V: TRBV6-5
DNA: TGTGCCAGCGCGGATCCGTCACGTCAGCCCCAGCATTTT
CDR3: CASADPSRQPQHF

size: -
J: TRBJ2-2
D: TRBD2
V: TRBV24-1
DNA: TGTGCCACCAGTTCCCCCCCTAGCGGGGCAAACACCGGGGAGCTGTTTTTT
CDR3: CATSSPPSGANTGELFF

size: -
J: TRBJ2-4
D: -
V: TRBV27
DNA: TGTGCCAGCCAAAGAAGGGGGATAGAGTACTTC
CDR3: CASQRRGIEYF

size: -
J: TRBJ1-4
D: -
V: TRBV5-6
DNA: TGTGCCAGCAGTCGACAGATCTCAACTAATGAAAAACTGTTTTTT
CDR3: CASSRQISTNEKLFF

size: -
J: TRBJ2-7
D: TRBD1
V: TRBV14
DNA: TGTGCCAGCAGCTTTAGGACAGGGTTGATGGCGTACTTC
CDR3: CASSFRTGLMAYF

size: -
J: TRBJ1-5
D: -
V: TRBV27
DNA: TGTGCCAGCAGTTTCGGAGGACAGTTCGATCAGCCCCAGCATTTT
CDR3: CASSFGGQFDQPQHF

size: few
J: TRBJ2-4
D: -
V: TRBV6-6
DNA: TGTGCCAGCAGCCGACACGAAAACATTCAGTACTTC
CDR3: CASSRHENIQYF

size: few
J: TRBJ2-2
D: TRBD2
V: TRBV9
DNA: TGTGCCAGCAGCCCCGGGGGGGATCCCGGGGAGCTGTTTTTT
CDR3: CASSPGGDPGELFF

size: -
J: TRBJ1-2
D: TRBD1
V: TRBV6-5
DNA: TGTGCCAGCCCGGTCCCGGGACAGGGGAAATATGGCTACACCTTC
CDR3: CASPVPGQGKYGYTF

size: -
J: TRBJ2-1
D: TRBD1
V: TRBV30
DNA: TGTGCCTGGAGTGGGACAGGGTACTACAATGAGCAGTTCTTC
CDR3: CAWSGTGYYNEQFF

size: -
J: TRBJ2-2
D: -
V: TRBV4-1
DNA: TGCGCCAGCAGCCAGGGGACGGCAACCGGGGAGCTGTTTTTT
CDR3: CASSQGTATGELFF

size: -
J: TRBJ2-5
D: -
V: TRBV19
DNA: TGTGCCAGTAGTATTGGGCAGGAGGCAAGAGCGACCCAGTACTTC
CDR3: CASSIGQEARATQYF